This TCR beta chain was profiled in a study of blood T cell repertoires in COVID-19. Turning to the study itself: In each case, the material was cDNA or gDNA derived from T cells, B-cell-depleted T cells, or PBMCs.

This CDR3 is 12 amino acids long. The V gene's germline CDR1 is SGDLS and CDR2 YYNGEE. Trimming pared 4 bases from V and 10 bases from J, leaving 13 bases between. In the original analysis: Reference gene primers were amplified, and this amplification served to estimate nucleated cell counts. TCRdb's table, derived via immunoSEQ multiplex PCR, lists solely in-frame clones and lacks some. V and J calls and clone size are those listed in that table; D and trimming were worked out from the DNA. The repertoire holds around 100,000 clones, around 82% seen once, with 13% in the top ten. The sequence was obtained from a human donor in a cohort sampled during active or convalescent COVID-19. The rearrangement links TRBV9 to TRBJ2-3, with a possible D match to TRBD2 (7 bases). The sample taken for sequencing was peripheral blood. For the CDR3, the DNA is TGTGCCAGCAGCAGAGGAGGGGGGGCGCAGTATTTT. Protein product: CASSRGGGAQYF.